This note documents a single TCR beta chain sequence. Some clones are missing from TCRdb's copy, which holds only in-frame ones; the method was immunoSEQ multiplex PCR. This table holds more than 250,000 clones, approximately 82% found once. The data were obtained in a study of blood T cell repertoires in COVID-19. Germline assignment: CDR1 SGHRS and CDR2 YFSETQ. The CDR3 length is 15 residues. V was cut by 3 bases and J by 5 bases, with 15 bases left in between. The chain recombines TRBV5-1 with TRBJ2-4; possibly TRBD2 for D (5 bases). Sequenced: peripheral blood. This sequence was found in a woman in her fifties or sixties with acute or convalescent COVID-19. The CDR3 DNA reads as TGCGCCAGCAGCTCCCCAGCGGACGAGGAAAACATTCAGTACTTC. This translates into CASSSPADEENIQYF.